The 13 T cell receptor beta chains reported below all come from one sample, sequenced in a study of shared clonotypes between healthy human individuals. Generated by immunoSEQ multiplex PCR, the TCRdb table keeps only in-frame clones and is missing some. The sample includes about 680,000 clones, approximately 79% seen only once; the top ten take 1.5% to 2%. Source material: memory CD4+ T cells sorted from blood. Subset of the sample: CD45RA-negative fraction. All receptors come from a woman aged 25 to 39 in good health.

The chain employs TRBV28 and TRBJ1-2; D not certain. Germline CDR1 MDHEN, CDR2 SYDVKM. The V end lost 7 bases, the J end lost 5 bases, and 8 bases lay between the germline ends. This CDR3 is 11 amino acids long. The CDR3 region has the DNA TGTGCCAGCACCACATGGTATGGCTACACCTTC. This encodes CASTTWYGYTF.

This clone came up a few times. The rearrangement links TRBV19 to TRBJ1-1; D gene unclear. The V and J ends lost 5 bases and 4 bases respectively, with 14 bases between them. CDR3 length: 14 residues. Germline V gene data show CDR1 as LNHDA and CDR2 as SQIVND (reference sequence). The CDR3 DNA follows: TGTGCCAGTAGTGAAAGTAACGGTGGCACTGAAGCTTTCTTT. Protein sequence: CASSESNGGTEAFF.

The chain joins TRBV6-1 to TRBJ2-3, with D perhaps matching TRBD1 (5 bases). V shed 8 bases and J shed 5 bases, with 11 bases lying between them. CDR1 is MNHNS, CDR2 SASEGT, per germline. This CDR3 region has 12 residues. CDR3 sequence: CASLGVGDTQYF. CDR3 coding DNA: TGTGCCAGCTTAGGGGTTGGAGATACGCAGTATTTT.

DNA for the CDR3: TGTGCCAGCAGTGCGGCGTCAGGGGGGGTCTACGAGCAGTACTTC. Encoded protein: CASSAASGGVYEQYF. The chain has TRBV2 and TRBJ2-7, with D perhaps given as TRBD1 or TRBD2 (7 bases each). Per the germline V gene, CDR1 is SNHLY and CDR2 is FYNNEI. CDR3 length: 15 amino acids. V dropped 4 bases and J dropped 3 bases, with 16 bases sitting between them.

J is TRBJ2-5 and V is TRBV29-1; D ambiguous. CDR1 is SQVTM and CDR2 is ANQGSEA in the germline V gene. The CDR3 extends over 14 amino acids. Trimming cost V 7 bases and J 3 bases, with 18 bases left between them. CDR3 bases: TGCAGCGCCGAAATCATGGCTGGGAAAGAGACCCAGTACTTC. Protein: CSAEIMAGKETQYF.

This rearrangement joins TRBV18 to TRBJ1-5; D is unresolved. The V end was cut by 4 bases, the J end by 1 base, with 8 bases between. Per the germline V gene, CDR1 is KGHSH and CDR2 is LQKENI. There are 14 residues in the CDR3. The CDR3 DNA is TGTGCCAGCTCACGGACGGACAGCAATCAGCCCCAGCATTTT. Residues: CASSRTDSNQPQHF.

About this clone itself: This likely reflects a read error, since a far larger clone is one base away. The sample carries other DNA sequences with the same CDR3. The genes are TRBV27 and TRBJ2-7; D perhaps matches TRBD2 (5 bases). The CDR3 has 14 amino acids. Trimming removed 3 bases from V and 5 bases from J, with 14 bases in between. The germline V gene has CDR1 MNHEY and CDR2 SMNVEV (reference sequence). The CDR3 DNA sequence: TGTGCCAGCAGTTTTACTAGTGGGAGTAACGAGCAGTACTTC. It encodes CASSFTSGSNEQYF.

The gene calls are TRBV10-2 and TRBJ2-7; the D is unclear. CDR3 length: 13 residues. CDR1 is WSHSY and CDR2 is SAAADI in the germline V gene. The V end was cut by 6 bases, the J end by 0 bases, with 9 bases between. In nucleotides, the CDR3 is TGCGCCAGCAGAATACACAGCTCCTACGAGCAGTACTTC. It encodes CASRIHSSYEQYF.

The chain couples TRBV10-3 to TRBJ2-7; D is possibly TRBD1 or TRBD2 (5 bases each). The length of the CDR3 is 16 residues. V dropped 3 bases and J dropped 3 bases, with 18 bases sitting between them. In germline, CDR1 is ENHRY, CDR2 SYGVKD. The CDR3 DNA reads TGTGCCATCAGTGACCCTGGACGGGACGCCGGCTACGAGCAGTACTTC. Its protein product is CAISDPGRDAGYEQYF.

This chain joins TRBV7-9 and TRBJ2-7; D possibly matches TRBD1 or TRBD2 (5 bases each). This CDR3 region has 15 residues. V lost 5 bases and J 7 bases, leaving 21 bases between the germline ends. Germline CDR1 SEHNR, CDR2 FQNEAQ (reference sequence). DNA of the CDR3: TGTGCCAGCAGCCGGGCCGGGACGGGCCTTAGAGAGCAGTACTTC. Residues: CASSRAGTGLREQYF.

The chain is built from TRBV19 and TRBJ2-3; D is perhaps TRBD2 (6 bases). This CDR3 contains 13 residues. The germline V gene has CDR1 LNHDA and CDR2 SQIVND (reference sequence). In DNA, the CDR3 is TGTGGATCCGGGACTGGAGGCACAGATACGCAGTATTTT. This sequence encodes CGSGTGGTDTQYF.

The chain couples TRBV6-1 to TRBJ1-5; no definite D call. Germline V CDR1 and CDR2: MNHNS, SASEGT. The CDR3 length is 11 residues. V lost 1 base and J 9 bases, leaving 4 bases between the germline ends. The DNA of the CDR3 is TGTGCCAGCAGTGAAGATTCGCCCCAGCATTTT. It is translated as CASSEDSPQHF.

V gene TRBV5-6 combines with J gene TRBJ2-7, with D possibly being TRBD2 (5 bases). V lost 4 bases and J 2 bases, leaving 19 bases between the germline ends. The germline V gene encodes CDR1 SGHDT and CDR2 YYEEEE. The CDR3 totals 16 residues. CDR3: CASSLRVWGPTYEQYF. The CDR3 coding sequence is TGTGCCAGCAGCCTGAGGGTCTGGGGTCCCACCTACGAGCAGTACTTC.